This T cell receptor beta chain is drawn from a study of blood T cell repertoires in COVID-19. V lost 4 bases, J lost 6 bases, and 9 bases stayed unmatched. The germline gives CDR1 SGHNT, CDR2 YENEEA. The CDR3 is 16 amino acids. Profiled with immunoSEQ multiplex PCR; TCRdb holds only in-frame clones, not every one. Of over 45,000 clones listed, approximately 80% are singletons. The clonotype originates from a man aged 70-80 years with acute or convalescent COVID-19. V is TRBV11-3 and J is TRBJ2-2, with TRBD2 identical over 9 bases. Sample: peripheral blood. The DNA for the CDR3 is TGTGCCAGCAGCTCGCGGGGGGGTATGAGGCCCGGGGAGCTGTTTTTT. Protein product: CASSSRGGMRPGELFF.